Listed below are T cell receptor beta chains from one sample, sequenced in a study of T cell changes during pregnancy in multiple sclerosis. The assay was immunoSEQ multiplex PCR, and TCRdb's table has in-frame clones only and misses some. Of just under 65,000 clones listed, less than 95% were seen once; the top ten hold about 2%. Material: peripheral blood, obtained in the second trimester of pregnancy. Receptors were obtained from a female donor in good health, enrolled as a control in a pregnancy study. Each CDR3 is given with its conserved first and last residue. Fields, in order: V gene, J gene, D gene, clone size, CDR3 DNA, CDR3 protein. A D gene is named only where the DNA matches it firmly. Size values are once, few and many counts, or a class for expanded clones, and some rows have none.

TRBV4-1	TRBJ2-7	TRBD2	-	TGCGCCAGCAGCCAAGATACGGGAGGGCGTGAGCAGTACTTC	CASSQDTGGREQYF
TRBV4-1	TRBJ1-5	TRBD1	few	TGCGCCAGCAGCACAGGGGTGAACAATCAGCCCCAGCATTTT	CASSTGVNNQPQHF
TRBV11-2	TRBJ1-6	-	-	TGTGCCAGCAGCCCAGACAGGTTTTCACCCCTCCACTTT	CASSPDRFSPLHF
TRBV12-5	TRBJ2-7	TRBD2	-	TGTGCTAGTGGTTTGGCCGCGGGGGGAAACTACGAGCAGTACTTC	CASGLAAGGNYEQYF
TRBV6-6	TRBJ1-3	-	-	TGTGCCAGCAGCCCCGGACAGTGGACTGGAAACACCATATATTTT	CASSPGQWTGNTIYF
TRBV28	TRBJ2-7	TRBD2	once	TGTGCCAGCAGTTTTATGCGGGAGGCTCCCGAGCAGTACTTC	CASSFMREAPEQYF
TRBV7-2	TRBJ1-1	TRBD1	-	TGTGCCAGCAGTCCGGCCGAACAGGGGGAGGCTTTCTTT	CASSPAEQGEAFF
TRBV6-5	TRBJ2-1	-	once	TGTGCCAGCAGTTACTCTAGCGGAACCTACAATGAGCAGTTCTTC	CASSYSSGTYNEQFF
TRBV28	TRBJ2-1	-	-	TGTGCCAGCAACCGGGGTAATGAGCAGTTCTTC	CASNRGNEQFF
TRBV19	TRBJ1-5	-	few	TGTGCCAGTAGTCGGCCAGGGCATCAGCCCCAGCATTTT	CASSRPGHQPQHF
TRBV9	TRBJ2-1	-	-	TGTGCCAGCAGTGAGAGCAATGAGCAGTTCTTC	CASSESNEQFF
TRBV5-1	TRBJ2-2	TRBD2	-	TGCGCCAGCAGCTCCACCGGGACTAGCGAGCTGTTTTTT	CASSSTGTSELFF
TRBV7-9	TRBJ2-3	TRBD2	-	TGTGCCAGCAGCTTGGGCGGGAGGGCCTTAGATACGCAGTATTTT	CASSLGGRALDTQYF
TRBV6-1	TRBJ1-1	TRBD1	-	TGTGCCAGCAGAAGACAGGGCACTGAAGCTTTCTTT	CASRRQGTEAFF
TRBV6-1	TRBJ1-2	-	-	TGTGCCAGCAGTGAATCCACGGGGGGCAGGGATGGCTACACCTTC	CASSESTGGRDGYTF
TRBV5-4	TRBJ1-2	TRBD1	-	TGTGCCAGCAACAACGACAGGGAAGGCTACACCTTC	CASNNDREGYTF
TRBV5-4	TRBJ1-1	-	-	TGTGCCAGCAGCCCCCCGGGGAGCGCGAGACCTGAAGCTTTCTTT	CASSPPGSARPEAFF
TRBV10-3	TRBJ1-5	-	once	TGTGCCATCAGTGAGTCTCTCAGAAATCAGCCCCAGCATTTT	CAISESLRNQPQHF
TRBV7-9	TRBJ1-4	-	-	TGTGCCAGCAGACGAGCAACTAATGAAAAACTGTTTTTT	CASRRATNEKLFF
TRBV28	TRBJ2-4	TRBD1	-	TGTGCCAGCAGTCAAAGGACAGGGATAAACATTCAGTACTTC	CASSQRTGINIQYF
TRBV19	TRBJ2-5	-	-	TGTGCCAGACCCCCTTTGCCCGCAGGGCGACGCCAAGAGACCCAGTACTTC	CARPPLPAGRRQETQYF
TRBV15	TRBJ1-5	-	-	TGTGCCACCAGCAGAGACAGGGGAAATCAGCCCCAGCATTTT	CATSRDRGNQPQHF
TRBV11-2	TRBJ1-2	-	-	TGTGCCAGCAGCTTAGGGATAGCGTATGGCTACACCTTC	CASSLGIAYGYTF
TRBV5-8	TRBJ1-6	-	-	TGTGCCAGCAGCGCCCAAATAGGACACGGGAATTCACCCCTCCACTTT	CASSAQIGHGNSPLHF
TRBV19	TRBJ1-2	TRBD1	-	TGTGCCAGTAGTATAGACCGGGGACAGGGAGGTTATGGCTACACCTTC	CASSIDRGQGGYGYTF
TRBV15	TRBJ2-1	TRBD1	-	TGTGCCACCAGCGAACAGGGGTTCGATGAGCAGTTCTTC	CATSEQGFDEQFF
TRBV28	TRBJ1-2	TRBD1	-	TGTGCCAGCAGTCCGACAGGGACGCTCTATGGCTACACCTTC	CASSPTGTLYGYTF
TRBV2	TRBJ2-7	-	-	TGTGCCAGCAGTGAAGTTTTTGGGACTCTGGTAAACGAGCAGTACTTC	CASSEVFGTLVNEQYF
TRBV28	TRBJ1-4	TRBD1	-	TGTGCCAGCAACGGCCAGATGTTCAGGGGGATAACTAATGAAAAACTGTTTTTT	CASNGQMFRGITNEKLFF
TRBV13	TRBJ2-2	TRBD2	-	TGTGCCAGCAGCTTAGAATGGGGACGACTAGCGGGGGACGCTCGGAACACCGGGGAGCTGTTTTTT	CASSLEWGRLAGDARNTGELFF
TRBV12-5	TRBJ2-1	TRBD2	-	TGTGCTAGTGGTCCGGGGACTAGCGGGGGGGTAAACAATGAGCAGTTCTTC	CASGPGTSGGVNNEQFF
TRBV6-5	TRBJ2-3	-	-	TGTGCCAGCAGTTACTCGAATGGGGGGTTTGATACGCAGTATTTT	CASSYSNGGFDTQYF